Each of the 22 T cell receptor beta chains below was sequenced from the same sample in a study of T cells after yellow fever vaccination. TCRdb re-analysed the 5' RACE reads in MiXCR, keeping a single row per CDR3 protein. This sample has 250,000 or so distinct CDR3 sequences, with approximately 6.3% found just once. The sequencing here drew on CD4+ T cells sorted from PBMCs, taken on the day of the yellow fever booster vaccination. The receptors shown here come from a man aged 30-40 years who received the YFV17D yellow fever vaccine.

The chain links TRBV3-1 to TRBJ2-3, with 8 bases that match TRBD2. V gave up 2 bases and J gave up 2 bases; unmatched junction bases: 6. Germline V gene data show CDR1 as LGHDT and CDR2 as YNNKEL (reference sequence). The CDR3 extends over 16 amino acids. The CDR3 here is CASSQLAGRDTDTQYF. CDR3 sequence (DNA): TGTGCCAGCAGCCAATTAGCGGGGAGGGACACAGATACGCAGTATTTT.

The chain carries TRBV20-1 and TRBJ1-2; unclear D gene. The V and J ends lost 3 bases and 5 bases respectively, with 16 bases between them. Per the germline V gene, CDR1 is DFQATT and CDR2 is SNEGSKA (reference sequence). The CDR3 contains 14 residues. Here the CDR3 reads CSARPAESSYGYTF. CDR3 in DNA: TGCAGTGCTAGGCCGGCAGAGTCTTCGTATGGCTACACCTTC.

This clonotype was counted only a few times. The chain couples TRBV20-1 to TRBJ2-7; D may be TRBD1 or TRBD2 (5 bases each). The V gene's germline CDR1 is DFQATT and CDR2 SNEGSKA (reference sequence). The CDR3 covers 15 residues. Trimming pared 4 bases from V and 2 bases from J, leaving 18 bases between. CDR3 loop: CSAKGRDGGPYEQYF. The CDR3 DNA sequence: TGCAGTGCTAAAGGACGGGACGGAGGACCCTACGAGCAGTACTTC.

This clonotype was seen many times. The chain employs TRBV5-1 and TRBJ1-2; D uncertain. The CDR3 has 15 amino acids. Germline loops: CDR1 SGHRS, CDR2 YFSETQ. Trimming shortened V by 2 bases and J by 1 base, and 12 bases separated the two germline ends. The CDR3 nucleotides read TGCGCCAGCAGCTTAGGCGGGGATAGTAACTATGGCTACACCTTC. It translates to CASSLGGDSNYGYTF.

This clonotype occurred many times. The V call is TRBV7-9, the J call TRBJ2-1, with a possible D match to TRBD2 (6 bases). V was clipped by 4 bases and J by 6 bases, with 16 bases between them. The CDR3 contains 15 residues. CDR1 is SEHNR, CDR2 FQNEAQ, per germline (reference sequence). Here the CDR3 DNA reads TGTGCCAGCAGCTCAACTAGCCGTTGGTCCAATGAGCAGTTCTTC. Residues: CASSSTSRWSNEQFF.

As to this clonotype: Sequence at one end of the junction differs from germline and may be a read error. The chain uses TRBV5-4 and TRBJ2-3; D is undetermined. Germline loops: CDR1 SGHNT, CDR2 YYREEE (reference sequence). The CDR3 has 14 amino acids. The CDR3 nucleotides read TGTGCCAGCAGTTTGGAGCAAGGCACAGATACGCAGTATTTT. Amino acid sequence: CASSLEQGTDTQYF.

This clonotype was recorded many times. This chain links TRBV12-3 or TRBV12-4 with TRBJ2-1, with D perhaps assigned TRBD1 or TRBD2 (5 bases each). The V gene lost 4 bases and the J gene lost 4 bases, with 8 bases spanning the gap. The CDR3 has 13 amino acids. Here the CDR3 reads CASSSGPYNEQFF. For the CDR3, the DNA is TGTGCCAGCAGTTCGGGACCTTACAATGAGCAGTTCTTC.

There are many counts of this clonotype. The chain couples TRBV10-3 to TRBJ1-3, with a weak D call TRBD1 (6 bases). CDR1 is ENHRY, CDR2 SYGVKD, per germline. The CDR3 is made up of 14 amino acids. The V end was cut by 6 bases, the J end by 0 bases, with 9 bases between. The CDR3 DNA reads as TGTGCCATCAGACAGGGTCTCTCTGGAAACACCATATATTTT. Translated: CAIRQGLSGNTIYF.

This clonotype was counted between two and nine times. The rearrangement uses TRBV6-5 and TRBJ1-5, with D maybe TRBD1 (5 bases). Germline-derived CDR1 and CDR2 are MNHEY and SVGAGI. The CDR3 consists of 15 residues. V was cut by 3 bases and J by 2 bases, with 11 bases left in between. CDR3 loop: CASSYSTGGNQPQHF. The CDR3 DNA is TGTGCCAGCAGTTATTCCACAGGTGGCAATCAGCCCCAGCATTTT.

The CDR3 spells CSVNGGGGGYTF. CDR3 bases: TGCAGCGTTAACGGGGGCGGAGGAGGCTACACCTTC. The V gene is TRBV29-1, the J gene TRBJ1-2; tentatively, D is TRBD1 (6 bases). CDR3 size: 12 residues. Per the germline V gene, CDR1 is SQVTM and CDR2 is ANQGSEA. Trimming shortened V by 5 bases and J by 8 bases, and 15 bases separated the two germline ends.

This clonotype occurred many times. This chain connects TRBV9 to TRBJ2-5; 8 nucleotides agree with TRBD2. The CDR3 consists of 16 residues. Germline CDR1 reads SGDLS; CDR2 reads YYNGEE. With V trimmed by 3 bases and J by 5 bases, 12 bases remained unmatched. The CDR3 DNA follows: TGTGCCAGCAGCGCAAGCGGGAGTAGCTTCGCGGAGACCCAGTACTTC. This sequence encodes CASSASGSSFAETQYF. Using reference TRBV9 and TRBJ2-5 for the parts outside the CDR3, the full variable domain is DSGVTQTPKHLITATGQRVTLRCSPRSGDLSVYWYQQSLDQGLQFLIQYYNGEERAKGNILERFSAQQFPDLHSELNLSSLELGDSALYFCASSASGSSFAETQYFGPGTRLLVL.

Only a few counts were recorded for this clonotype. The genes are TRBV21-1 and TRBJ2-4; the tabulated D call, TRBD2, remains unverified against the DNA. TRBV21-1 is noted as a pseudogene. CDR3 length: 17 residues. This CDR3 is CASRSLSGLASKNIQYF. The CDR3 region has the DNA TGTGCCAGCAGATCTCTAAGTGGACTTGCGTCAAAAAACATTCAGTACTTC.

In this sample, this clonotype turned up many times. The chain uses TRBV10-3 and TRBJ2-3; unclear D gene. Germline V gene sequence: CDR1 ENHRY, CDR2 SYGVKD. V was cut by 7 bases and J by 2 bases, with 7 bases left in between. The CDR3 spans 12 residues. CDR3 in amino acids: CAIKSPTDTQYF. DNA of the CDR3: TGTGCCATCAAGAGTCCCACAGATACGCAGTATTTT.

Ten or more counts support this clonotype. This rearrangement joins TRBV29-1 to TRBJ2-5; D not resolved. CDR1 and CDR2 from the germline V gene are SQVTM and ANQGSEA. This CDR3 comprises 12 residues. The V end lost 5 bases, the J end lost 5 bases, and 12 bases lay between the germline ends. The CDR3 nucleotides read TGCAGCGTTCTCCTGGGGTCGGAGACCCAGTACTTC. Translation: CSVLLGSETQYF. Full variable domain (remainder filled in from reference TRBV29-1 and TRBJ2-5): SAVISQKPSRDICQRGTSLTIQCQVDSQVTMMFWYRQQPGQSLTLIATANQGSEATYESGFVIDKFPISRPNLTFSTLTVSNMSPEDSSIYLCSVLLGSETQYFGPGTRLLVL.

The sample holds a few counts of this clonotype. The rearrangement links TRBV12-3 or TRBV12-4 to TRBJ2-5; 7 positions agree with TRBD1. The CDR3 spans 15 residues. V gave up 2 bases and J gave up 2 bases; unmatched junction bases: 5. This chain's CDR3 is CASSLRVQGQETQYF. The CDR3 region has the DNA TGTGCCAGCAGTTTAAGGGTACAGGGGCAAGAGACCCAGTACTTC.

J is TRBJ2-7 and V is TRBV28, with D unclear. The CDR3 is made up of 12 amino acids. Trimming shortened V by 5 bases and J by 3 bases, and 8 bases separated the two germline ends. Germline CDR1 MDHEN, CDR2 SYDVKM. CDR3 nucleotide sequence: TGTGCCAGCAGTATAGGTGGCTACGAGCAGTACTTC. It encodes CASSIGGYEQYF.

The J gene is TRBJ2-7, the V gene TRBV10-3; D is undetermined. Trimming cost V 6 bases and J 0 bases, with 15 bases left between them. CDR1 is ENHRY and CDR2 is SYGVKD in the germline V gene. The CDR3 covers 15 residues. The CDR3 region has the DNA TGTGCCATCAGATCGGGCGGTTTCGGCTCCTACGAGCAGTACTTC. Translating it yields CAIRSGGFGSYEQYF.

This clonotype was seen ten or more times. The chain links TRBV11-2 to TRBJ2-7; D unclear. V gave up 3 bases and J gave up 4 bases, with 10 bases separating them. Germline-derived CDR1 and CDR2 are SGHAT and FQNNGV. The CDR3 extends over 13 amino acids. CDR3 in amino acids: CASSFLHTYEQYF. CDR3 coding DNA: TGTGCCAGCAGCTTTCTGCACACGTACGAGCAGTACTTC.

The chain has TRBV5-5 and TRBJ1-6, with D perhaps matching TRBD1 (6 bases). Germline V CDR1 and CDR2: SGHKS, YYEKEE (reference sequence). V lost 2 bases and J 11 bases, leaving 14 bases between the germline ends. This CDR3 has 14 residues. The CDR3 DNA sequence: TGTGCCAGCAGCTTTAAGGGGGGAATGGCACCCCTCCACTTT. Its protein product is CASSFKGGMAPLHF. Full variable domain (remainder filled in from reference TRBV5-5 and TRBJ1-6): DAGVTQSPTHLIKTRGQQVTLRCSPISGHKSVSWYQQVLGQGPQFIFQYYEKEERGRGNFPDRFSARQFPNYSSELNVNALLLGDSALYLCASSFKGGMAPLHFGNGTRLTVT.

This clonotype appeared a few times. The V call is TRBV12-3 or TRBV12-4, the J call TRBJ1-1, with D possibly being TRBD1 (6 bases). CDR3 length equals 13 residues. Trimming cost V 3 bases and J 10 bases, with 15 bases left between them. The CDR3 reads CASSFDAQGRAFF. The DNA of the CDR3 is TGTGCCAGCAGTTTTGATGCACAGGGTAGAGCTTTCTTT.

This sequence joins TRBV7-2 and TRBJ2-3; no clear D gene. Germline V lookup: CDR1 SGHTA, CDR2 FQGNSA. The CDR3 runs to 14 residues. Trimming took off 3 bases at V and 1 base at J, with 8 bases between the two ends. In nucleotides, the CDR3 is TGTGCCAGCAGCTTCGGACCGGGCACAGATACGCAGTATTTT. Encoded protein: CASSFGPGTDTQYF.

This clonotype showed up just a few times. The genes are TRBV28 and TRBJ1-5; no clear D. The CDR3 is 12 amino acids. Deletions cut 6 bases from V and 3 bases from J, with 6 bases between. CDR1 and CDR2 (germline): MDHEN, SYDVKM. The CDR3 loop is CASRQLNQPQHF. CDR3 sequence (DNA): TGTGCCAGCAGGCAGCTCAATCAGCCCCAGCATTTT.